The clone carrying this T cell receptor beta chain was observed at least ten times. Its antigen is unidentified. The entry originates in a study of T-cell reconstitution after alpha-beta-depleted transplantation in children. Preparing the TCRbeta library involved the use of unique molecular identifiers. TCRdb recomputed calls from the PCR reads with MiXCR, one row per CDR3 protein. The table includes nearly 350,000 distinct CDR3 sequences, roughly 16% detected once. This CDR3 is built from 16 residues. CDR1 SGHTA and CDR2 FQGNSA come from the germline V gene. V was clipped by 5 bases and J by 5 bases; unmatched bases: 7. Findings and caveats of the study: Surviving thymic progenitors and recipient T cells were the source of high TCRbeta diversity at day 60 in some patients. About two months after transplant, alpha-beta T cells reportedly came from several hundred expanded graft clones. T cells produced anew were the main source of T-cell counts and diversity one year after transplant.

This receptor was taken from a male patient between 2 and 10 years old who had a stem cell transplant for acute lymphoblastic leukemia, so the T cells may come from the graft donor. The material was PBMCs, mostly from graft donor cells, obtained 360 days after TCRalphabeta/CD19-depleted stem cell transplant. The chain links TRBV7-2 to TRBJ2-1; 12 nucleotides line up with TRBD2. CDR3 amino acids: CASSPWTSGNHNEQFF. CDR3 sequence (DNA): TGTGCCAGCAGCCCATGGACTAGCGGGAATCACAATGAGCAGTTCTTC.